This TCR beta chain was retrieved from a study of shared clonotypes between healthy human individuals (dated by TCRdb to between 2020 and 2021). Study-wide context: The cohort comprised a couple of women and a few men aged 18 to 49 years. Blood TCR repertoires of about 5 healthy adults were deeply sequenced to estimate repertoire size and the extent of clonotype sharing between individuals. To increase sequencing depth and limit assay-specific biases, TCR repertoire library preparation and sequencing were carried out by different laboratories using diverse techniques. Per donor, leukapheresis produced somewhere between about 0.8 and 9 billion PBMCs. For each donor, three plates each were used for CD4 naive and CD4 memory, two plates were used for CD8 naive, and one plate was used for CD8 memory. The paper's findings and limits, for the study overall: Only blood was sampled, and tissue TCR repertoires likely differ from those in blood. Incomplete sequencing was indicated by rarefaction of sorted-subset datasets, despite the large sequencing depth. Clonotypes shared by all four sorted-subset donors showed higher generation probabilities than non-shared clonotypes. The genetic and exposure-history diversity represented was limited by the small number of donors. Based on pairwise subsampling, the degree of clonotype sharing among donors was expected to be affected by sequencing depth. Estimated clonotype richness was generally larger for naive than for memory subsets. When four donors were compared, the shared fraction of clonotypes was roughly 4.8% for naive CD4, 3% to 4% for naive CD8, about 2.4% for memory CD4, and around 0.37% for memory CD8.

CDR1 MNHEY and CDR2 SVGAGI were looked up in the germline V gene. Counted from cysteine to phenylalanine, this CDR3 has 11 amino acids. Only the CDR3 part of the read is kept: 33 bases, read in frame from the first base. V gives up 6 bases and J gives up 10 bases, and the segment between their germline ends measures 11 bases. Comment on this clone: Its antigen target is currently unknown. Nothing much larger sits one base from this clone, and base qualities are not available.

CD8 naive samples were CD45RO-negative cells positively selected for CCR7, giving a CD45RA+CCR7+ population that excluded TemRA cells. Donors were healthy HIV-negative adults with no recently reported acute infections or vaccinations. All donors were Caucasian adults living in Nashville, Tennessee, USA. Blood was collected by leukapheresis, and PBMCs were isolated by Ficoll-Histopaque density gradient centrifugation and then cryopreserved in liquid nitrogen vapor phase. Analytical flow cytometry was used to check the purity and quantity of each magnetically sorted T cell population. From each sorted fraction, genomic DNA was isolated and quantified by UV absorbance on a Nanodrop 2000c. Using the deep immunoSEQ assay, TCR CDR3 regions were amplified from genomic DNA by multiplex PCR. Extracted genomic DNA from each cell subset was spread evenly across all wells of several immunoSEQ 96-well plates, with each plate serving as a replicate. Each replicate PCR for sorted subsets received approximately 200 ng genomic DNA, equal to some 32,000 T cell genomes. Purified libraries were measured with a Qubit 3.0 fluorometer, size-checked on a Bioanalyzer 2100, and measured again with the KAPA Library Quantification kit. A separate single-read 150-cycle Illumina NextSeq 550 flow cell was used to sequence each immunoSEQ 96-well plate. As for the authors' bioinformatics: Because only junctional sequences without quality scores were contained in the immunoSEQ output, filtering matching that applied to full-length reads could not be performed. To assign V/J genes and CDR3, sequences were annotated using PyIR, a Python wrapper for IgBLAST v1.9, with IMGT germline references. Reads were filtered out if the reads had weak V/J assignments (E-value above 1e-6), no CDR3, stop codons, out-of-frame junctions, or ambiguous translated residues. V3J clonotypes were defined as sequences sharing an identical inferred V gene, J gene, and CDR3 amino acid sequence. The percentage overlap between two repertoires was calculated by dividing the number of shared unique clonotypes by the size of the smaller repertoire. RTK rarefaction, the Chao1 estimator, and Recon v2.1 estimates of unobserved clonotypes were used to assess repertoire richness. OLGA was used to compute generation probabilities for all TCRbeta clonotypes that the gDNA method yielded from a handful of donors. The table was pulled from immuneACCESS by TCRdb, which kept in-frame rearrangements only. Such tables lose some clones; where checked, under half of the loss comes from unresolved V genes, and the rest has no known cause. The V and J calls and clone size are taken from that table; D and trimming were inferred from the DNA. The sample contains about 2 million clones, about 95% of them found a single time. The ten largest account for 0.95% to 1.5% of the sample.

The chain couples TRBV6-5 to TRBJ2-3, with the D gene possibly TRBD1 or TRBD2, each one fitting 5 bases. The sequence derives from a man younger than 35 in good health. Sequenced sample: naive CD8+ T cells sorted from blood. Sample cell subset or site, as interpreted from the label and publication: CD45RA+CCR7+. The CDR3: CASSTGAAQYF. The DNA is as follows: TGTGCCAGCAGCACCGGGGCGGCGCAGTATTTT.